This T cell receptor (beta chain) was identified during a study of T-cell memory formation after mild COVID-19. This clonotype was picked up many times. TCRdb analysed the 5' RACE reads with MiXCR anew, one entry per CDR3 protein. The repertoire has 200,000 to 250,000 distinct CDR3 sequences, around a tenth of them found once; the top ten carry roughly a fifth. V gave up 4 bases and J gave up 9 bases, with 9 bases separating them. This CDR3 has 11 amino acids. Looked up from germline, CDR1 is SGHVS and CDR2 is FNYEAQ. Sequenced sample: PBMCs or a T cell subset sorted from them (not recorded which). This TCR derives from a man aged 18 to 29 who had mild COVID-19 (a few samples of this study predate the infection). Cell type and time point are not known. The chain has TRBV7-6 and TRBJ2-5; D remains ambiguous. CDR3 region: CASSSTTPQYF. CDR3 in DNA: TGTGCCAGCAGCTCAACTACGCCCCAGTACTTC.